The 17 T cell receptor beta chains reported below all come from one sample, sequenced in a study of T cells in localized non-small cell lung cancer. Libraries were prepared by immunoSEQ multiplex PCR; TCRdb keeps only in-frame clonotypes and omits some of them. The repertoire has 65,000 to 90,000 clones, 80% of them found once; the top ten carry roughly 21%. Sequences were derived from PBMCs, sampled before any cancer treatment. The receptors stem from a man between 40 and 70 years old with stage II squamous cell lung carcinoma.

This chain connects TRBV27 to TRBJ1-2; tentative D call: TRBD1 (5 bases). Trimming cost V 2 bases and J 2 bases, with 6 bases left between them. The CDR3 contains 13 residues. The germline CDR1 and CDR2 sequences are MNHEY and SMNVEV (reference sequence). CDR3 nucleotide sequence: TGTGCCAGCAGTTTAGAGGGGAACTATGGCTACACCTTC. Its protein is CASSLEGNYGYTF.

This chain connects TRBV4-1 to TRBJ1-5; D is uncertain. Germline assignment: CDR1 MGHRA and CDR2 YSYEKL. The CDR3 consists of 14 residues. V was clipped by 1 base and J by 8 bases, with 12 bases between them. The CDR3: CASSQVTAAEPQHF. CDR3 bases: TGCGCCAGCAGCCAAGTGACCGCGGCGGAGCCCCAGCATTTT.

The gene calls are TRBV28 and TRBJ1-6; possible D gene TRBD1, 5 bases. Germline CDR1 MDHEN, CDR2 SYDVKM. The V end lost 2 bases, the J end lost 10 bases, and 9 bases lay between the germline ends. The CDR3 has 13 amino acids. The CDR3 region is CASSLDQGSPLHF. CDR3 bases: TGTGCCAGCAGTTTAGATCAGGGATCACCCCTCCACTTT.

The rearrangement links TRBV7-3 to TRBJ2-3, with 7 nucleotides matching TRBD2. This CDR3 is 18 amino acids long. J was trimmed by 1 base and V by 2 bases; bases with no gene match: 12. CDR1 is SGHTA, CDR2 FQGTGA, per germline. The CDR3 nucleotides are TGTGCCAGCAGCTTAGTGGGGGGAGGGCTGGCTGGCACAGATACGCAGTATTTT. Translated, it gives CASSLVGGGLAGTDTQYF.

The V call is TRBV6-6, the J call TRBJ2-5; D unresolved. With 6 bases removed from V and 1 base from J, the gap between germline ends came to 9 bases. Germline CDR1 and CDR2: MNHNY and SVGAGI (reference sequence). This CDR3 comprises 13 residues. The CDR3 sequence: CASREGSQETQYF. As DNA, the CDR3 is TGTGCCAGCAGGGAAGGATCCCAAGAGACCCAGTACTTC.

This clone was detected only a few times. The chain has TRBV4-3 and TRBJ2-2; D gene unclear. In germline, CDR1 is LGHNA, CDR2 YSLEER. V was trimmed by 1 base and J by 1 base, leaving 4 bases between them. The CDR3 has 14 amino acids. CDR3 coding DNA: TGCGCCAGCAGCCAAGCAGGGAACACCGGGGAGCTGTTTTTT. It yields the protein CASSQAGNTGELFF.

The gene calls are TRBV5-8 and TRBJ2-7; D gene ambiguous. V gave up 0 bases and J gave up 3 bases, with 7 bases separating them. CDR1 is SGHTS, CDR2 YDEGEE, per germline. The CDR3 is 13 residues long. CDR3 sequence reads: CASSLGHIYEQYF. The CDR3 DNA reads TGTGCCAGCAGCTTGGGTCATATCTACGAGCAGTACTTC.

The chain is built from TRBV19 and TRBJ1-2; D remains unclear. The CDR3 runs to 14 residues. Per germline, CDR1 LNHDA and CDR2 SQIVND (reference sequence). With 1 base removed from V and 2 bases from J, the gap between germline ends came to 8 bases. CDR3 in amino acids: CASSIVGLNYGYTF. CDR3 in DNA: TGTGCCAGTAGTATAGTTGGACTAAACTATGGCTACACCTTC. The full variable domain, rest sourced from reference TRBV19 and TRBJ1-2, is DGGITQSPKYLFRKEGQNVTLSCEQNLNHDAMYWYRQDPGQGLRLIYYSQIVNDFQKGDIAEGYSVSREKKESFPLTVTSAQKNPTAFYLCASSIVGLNYGYTFGSGTRLTVV.

V gene TRBV11-2 combines with J gene TRBJ2-1, with 8 bases that match TRBD1. With V trimmed by 5 bases and J by 5 bases, 5 bases remained unmatched. This CDR3 is built from 14 residues. Per germline, CDR1 SGHAT and CDR2 FQNNGV. The CDR3 is CASSPDRVDNEQFF. The CDR3 DNA follows: TGTGCCAGCAGCCCGGACAGGGTGGACAATGAGCAGTTCTTC. The entire variable domain, with the rest obtained from reference TRBV11-2 and TRBJ2-1, is as follows: EAGVAQSPRYKIIEKRQSVAFWCNPISGHATLYWYQQILGQGPKLLIQFQNNGVVDDSQLPKDRFSAERLKGVDSTLKIQPAKLEDSAVYLCASSPDRVDNEQFFGPGTRLTVL.

This rearrangement joins TRBV5-6 to TRBJ2-3; D is unclear. V shed 0 bases and J shed 2 bases, with 4 bases lying between them. The CDR3 totals 13 residues. Per germline, CDR1 SGHDT and CDR2 YYEEEE. CDR3 nucleotides: TGTGCCAGCAGCTTGGTGGACACAGATACGCAGTATTTT. This sequence encodes CASSLVDTDTQYF.

The genes are TRBV2 and TRBJ1-1; no definite D call. V was trimmed by 2 bases and J by 1 base, leaving 5 bases between them. Germline CDR1 and CDR2: SNHLY and FYNNEI. The CDR3 is 13 residues long. The CDR3 region is CASSEIRNTEAFF. The CDR3 region has the DNA TGTGCCAGCAGTGAAATAAGGAACACTGAAGCTTTCTTT.

This chain joins TRBV29-1 and TRBJ1-2, with 10 bases that match TRBD1. The CDR3 is 13 amino acids. With V trimmed by 6 bases and J by 1 base, 2 bases remained unmatched. Germline values: CDR1 SQVTM, CDR2 ANQGSEA. The CDR3 here is CSVRDRGNYGYTF. In DNA form, the CDR3 reads TGCAGCGTCCGGGACAGGGGTAACTATGGCTACACCTTC.

A single count supports this clone. CDR3: CSAKRQANTGELFF. CDR3 bases: TGCAGCGCAAAGCGACAGGCCAACACCGGGGAGCTGTTTTTT. The chain employs TRBV29-1 and TRBJ2-2; tentative D call: TRBD1 (6 bases). This CDR3 comprises 14 residues. V was trimmed by 7 bases and J by 2 bases, leaving 14 bases between them. The V gene's germline CDR1 is SQVTM and CDR2 ANQGSEA.

This chain links TRBV28 with TRBJ1-1, with no clear D. Per the germline V gene, CDR1 is MDHEN and CDR2 is SYDVKM. Trimming cost V 6 bases and J 1 base, with 18 bases left between them. The CDR3 runs 16 residues. DNA of the CDR3: TGTGCCAGCAGGGGTGGGATGCTTTTGTGGAACACTGAAGCTTTCTTT. Its protein is CASRGGMLLWNTEAFF.

This chain connects TRBV7-6 to TRBJ2-6; perhaps D is TRBD1 or TRBD2 (5 bases each). Trimming stripped 5 bases from V and 8 bases from J, with 16 bases between. The germline CDR1 and CDR2 sequences are SGHVS and FNYEAQ. The length of the CDR3 is 15 residues. CDR3 region: CASSPYPQGPNVLTF. The CDR3 coding sequence is TGTGCCAGCAGCCCATACCCCCAGGGACCCAACGTCCTGACTTTC.

The table lists this clone with a few counts. V is TRBV27 and J is TRBJ2-7; D not certain. CDR3 size: 11 residues. Per the germline V gene, CDR1 is MNHEY and CDR2 is SMNVEV (reference sequence). CDR3 bases: TGTGTCACCTCGCCCGGCGCCGAGCAGTACTTC. This encodes CVTSPGAEQYF.

J is TRBJ1-2 and V is TRBV27; D not certain. Germline V gives CDR1 MNHEY, CDR2 SMNVEV (reference sequence). V shed 2 bases and J shed 4 bases, with 11 bases lying between them. This CDR3 is 14 amino acids long. Here the CDR3 DNA reads TGTGCCAGCAGTTTAGGCAGATCCCCCTATGGCTACACCTTC. This encodes CASSLGRSPYGYTF.